The clone carrying this T cell receptor (beta chain) has only a few counts. Its cognate antigen is unknown. The TCR beta cDNA libraries carried unique molecular identifiers. From the PCR reads, TCRdb called clonotypes with MiXCR, one entry per CDR3 protein. Here the sample spans fewer than 700,000 distinct CDR3 sequences, around 47% being singletons. The data originate from a study of post-analysis software for immune sequencing data. Study-wide background: Multiple sclerosis in the patients followed relapsing-remitting, secondary progressive and progressive-relapsing courses.

Findings of the study overall: F measure clustering grouped samples strongly by preparation batch. Relative to controls, patients with multiple sclerosis showed significantly lower normalized Chao1 diversity.

The receptor's source is a girl aged 5-17 years with multiple sclerosis. Sample: blood.

DNA of the CDR3: TGTGCCAGCGGCCAGACAGGGTTCACAGATACGCAGTATTTT. Amino acids: CASGQTGFTDTQYF. The chain uses TRBV7-9 and TRBJ2-3; TRBD1 aligns across 7 bases. Germline V gene sequence: CDR1 SEHNR, CDR2 FQNEAQ (reference sequence). The CDR3 has 14 residues. Trimming removed 8 bases from V and 2 bases from J; junction bases left unmatched: 7.